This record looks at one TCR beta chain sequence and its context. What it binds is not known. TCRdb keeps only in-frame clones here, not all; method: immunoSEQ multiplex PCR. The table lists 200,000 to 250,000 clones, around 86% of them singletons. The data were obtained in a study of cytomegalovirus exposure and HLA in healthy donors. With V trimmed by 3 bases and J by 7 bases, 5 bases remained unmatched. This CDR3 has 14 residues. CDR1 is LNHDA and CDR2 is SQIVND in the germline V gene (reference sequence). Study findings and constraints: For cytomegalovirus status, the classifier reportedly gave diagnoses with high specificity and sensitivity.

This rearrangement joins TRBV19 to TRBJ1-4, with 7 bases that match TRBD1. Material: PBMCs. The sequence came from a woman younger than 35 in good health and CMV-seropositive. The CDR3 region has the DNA TGTGCCAGTAGTATGAGAACAGGGGTTGAAAAACTGTTTTTT. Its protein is CASSMRTGVEKLFF.